Presented here are 17 T cell receptor beta chains from one specimen sequenced in a study of shared clonotypes between healthy human individuals. The data were produced by immunoSEQ multiplex PCR, yet TCRdb's version contains in-frame clones alone and is incomplete. The sample records more than 80,000 clones, under 70% being singletons. Material for sequencing was memory CD8+ T cells sorted from blood. Indicated subset: CD45RO+ cells pooled with CCR7-negative TemRA cells. These receptors came from a man aged 25-45 years in good health.

This clone has just one count. The chain recombines TRBV5-1 with TRBJ1-4; unclear D gene. Per the germline V gene, CDR1 is SGHRS and CDR2 is YFSETQ. The CDR3 loop spans 15 amino acids. V was cut by 3 bases and J by 0 bases, with 9 bases left in between. CDR3: CASSSNVATNEKLFF. The CDR3 DNA reads TGCGCCAGCAGCTCTAACGTAGCAACTAATGAAAAACTGTTTTTT. The whole variable domain, filled in from reference TRBV5-1 and TRBJ1-4, reads KAGVTQTPRYLIKTRGQQVTLSCSPISGHRSVSWYQQTPGQGLQFLFEYFSETQRNKGNFPGRFSGRQFSNSRSEMNVSTLELGDSALYLCASSSNVATNEKLFFGSGTQLSVL.

Regarding this clone: A much larger clone differs by one base, so this may be a read error. This sample also contains other DNA sequences that code for the same CDR3. The rearrangement links TRBV27 to TRBJ1-1, with 8 positions matching TRBD1. V dropped 9 bases and J dropped 1; count of bases not matched to a gene: 10. The CDR3 is 15 residues long. From germline, CDR1 is MNHEY and CDR2 SMNVEV (reference sequence). CDR3 protein: CASSPSGGRNTEAFF. The CDR3 nucleotides are TGTGCCAGTAGTCCGTCAGGGGGCCGGAACACTGAAGCTTTCTTT.

The chain has TRBV2 and TRBJ2-7; TRBD1 matches 9 bases. CDR1 and CDR2 from the germline V gene are SNHLY and FYNNEI. J lost 1 base, V lost 6 bases, and 10 bases had no gene match. The CDR3 has 16 amino acids. The CDR3, as DNA: TGTGCCAGCAGCGCCGAGGCGGGACAGGGTTCCTACGAGCAGTACTTC. It codes for CASSAEAGQGSYEQYF. Complete variable domain (other parts from reference TRBV2 and TRBJ2-7): EPEVTQTPSHQVTQMGQEVILRCVPISNHLYFYWYRQILGQKVEFLVSFYNNEISEKSEIFDDQFSVERPDGSNFTLKIRSTKLEDSAMYFCASSAEAGQGSYEQYFGPGTRLTVT.

This CDR3 is CASSLTSGRADTQYF. In DNA, the CDR3 is TGTGCCAGCAGCTTGACTAGCGGGAGGGCCGATACGCAGTATTTT. V is TRBV11-3 and J is TRBJ2-3, with TRBD2 matching over 14 bases. The CDR3 extends over 15 amino acids. The J segment lost 6 bases and the V segment lost 3 bases, leaving 2 bases of the junction unmatched. Per the germline V gene, CDR1 is SGHNT and CDR2 is YENEEA.

CDR3 amino acids: CASGGTGEPTNEKLFF. The CDR3 nucleotides read TGTGCCAGCGGGGGGACAGGGGAACCAACTAATGAAAAACTGTTTTTT. The chain couples TRBV25-1 to TRBJ1-4; TRBD1 matches at 10 bases. The length of the CDR3 is 16 residues. Per the germline V gene, CDR1 is MGHDK and CDR2 is SYGVNS. V was pared by 8 bases and J by 0 bases, with 6 bases of the junction left unmatched.

The rearrangement uses TRBV5-1 and TRBJ2-3; possible D gene TRBD1, 5 bases. V dropped 7 bases and J dropped 4 bases, with 19 bases sitting between them. In germline, CDR1 is SGHRS, CDR2 YFSETQ. CDR3 length equals 15 residues. CDR3 amino acids: CASCARQFGPDTQYF. DNA of the CDR3: TGCGCCAGCTGCGCCAGACAGTTTGGCCCAGATACGCAGTATTTT.

This rearrangement joins TRBV6-1 to TRBJ1-1; no firm D call. Trimming pared 9 bases from V and 0 bases from J, leaving 17 bases between. The CDR3 consists of 15 residues. From germline, CDR1 is MNHNS and CDR2 SASEGT. The CDR3 here is CARRKFDEMNTEAFF. Here the CDR3 DNA reads TGTGCCAGGAGAAAGTTCGACGAAATGAACACTGAAGCTTTCTTT.

This clone appeared many times. This rearrangement joins TRBV7-8 to TRBJ2-1; no reliable D call. The CDR3 is made up of 15 amino acids. Between the trimmed V and J ends, which lost 5 bases and 0 bases, there was a span of 11 bases. The germline V gene encodes CDR1 SGHVS and CDR2 FQNEAQ. The CDR3 bases are TGTGCCAGCAGCGCTTTACTGAGCTCCTACAATGAGCAGTTCTTC. This codes for CASSALLSSYNEQFF.

This chain connects TRBV28 to TRBJ2-7; D call uncertain. CDR3 length: 12 residues. CDR1 is MDHEN, CDR2 SYDVKM, per germline. V shed 7 bases and J shed 3 bases, with 10 bases lying between them. CDR3 bases: TGTGCCAGCACAGGCTCGCACTACGAGCAGTACTTC. Protein product: CASTGSHYEQYF.

The V call is TRBV28, the J call TRBJ2-1; D gene uncertain. The CDR3 runs to 12 residues. V was pared by 6 bases and J by 7 bases, with 10 bases between. Per the germline V gene, CDR1 is MDHEN and CDR2 is SYDVKM. Here the CDR3 reads CASSVLPNEQFF. CDR3 sequence (DNA): TGTGCCAGCAGCGTACTACCTAATGAGCAGTTCTTC.

V gene TRBV2 combines with J gene TRBJ2-7; 9 bases agree with TRBD2. After removal of 6 bases from V and 2 bases from J, the junction contained 5 bases not matched to a gene. The germline gives CDR1 SNHLY, CDR2 FYNNEI. This CDR3 has 14 amino acids. The CDR3 DNA sequence: TGTGCCAGCAGGGGTAGCGGGAGCGCCTACGAGCAGTACTTC. Protein: CASRGSGSAYEQYF. Based on the CDR3 plus reference TRBV2 and TRBJ2-7, the full variable domain is EPEVTQTPSHQVTQMGQEVILRCVPISNHLYFYWYRQILGQKVEFLVSFYNNEISEKSEIFDDQFSVERPDGSNFTLKIRSTKLEDSAMYFCASRGSGSAYEQYFGPGTRLTVT.

The chain has TRBV5-1 and TRBJ2-3, with a tentative D call TRBD1 (5 bases). Germline V gene lookup returns CDR1 SGHRS and CDR2 YFSETQ. The length of the CDR3 is 15 residues. V lost 0 bases and J 4 bases, leaving 12 bases between the germline ends. The CDR3 nucleotides are TGCGCCAGCAGCTTGGTGGGGCCCCCCGCAGATACGCAGTATTTT. Its protein product is CASSLVGPPADTQYF. The entire variable domain, with the rest obtained from reference TRBV5-1 and TRBJ2-3, is as follows: KAGVTQTPRYLIKTRGQQVTLSCSPISGHRSVSWYQQTPGQGLQFLFEYFSETQRNKGNFPGRFSGRQFSNSRSEMNVSTLELGDSALYLCASSLVGPPADTQYFGPGTRLTVL.

This clone was seen repeatedly, ten times or more. The chain links TRBV7-9 to TRBJ1-1; D gene unclear. Per germline, CDR1 SEHNR and CDR2 FQNEAQ (reference sequence). This CDR3 is built from 13 residues. With 2 bases removed from V and 11 bases from J, the gap between germline ends came to 15 bases. CDR3 in DNA: TGTGCCAGCAGCTTACCCGGTGGGGTGGCCGCTTTCTTT. Translation: CASSLPGGVAAFF.

This clone came up a few times. The chain is built from TRBV11-2 and TRBJ1-2, with 7 positions matching TRBD1. From germline, CDR1 is SGHAT and CDR2 FQNNGV. With 2 bases clipped from V and 5 bases from J, the junction kept 2 bases outside the gene matches. The CDR3 totals 13 residues. The DNA for the CDR3 is TGTGCCAGCAGCTTATACAGGGGTTATGGCTACACCTTC. Its protein is CASSLYRGYGYTF.

Only one count was recorded for this clone. V is TRBV15 and J is TRBJ2-2; 8 bases line up with TRBD2. The CDR3 runs to 16 residues. CDR1 is LNHNV, CDR2 YYDKDF, per germline (reference sequence). The V segment lost 3 bases and the J segment 4 bases; nucleotides outside the gene matches: 7. CDR3 DNA sequence: TGTGCCACCAGCAGCCCTACGGGAGGGACCACCGGGGAGCTGTTTTTT. Protein: CATSSPTGGTTGELFF.

The chain couples TRBV6-6 to TRBJ1-2, with D perhaps TRBD1 (5 bases). The germline CDR1 and CDR2 sequences are MNHNY and SVGAGI (reference sequence). V lost 7 bases and J lost 2, with 14 bases in between. This CDR3 has 14 residues. DNA of the CDR3: TGTGCCAGCACCCCCTTGGGGGGGAACTATGGCTACACCTTC. Its protein product is CASTPLGGNYGYTF.

V usage is TRBV9 and J usage is TRBJ2-1; D not certain. The CDR3 spans 15 residues. Germline CDR1 SGDLS, CDR2 YYNGEE. V lost 0 bases to trimming and J lost 6 bases, with 13 bases between them. CDR3 amino acids: CASSVATLGSNEQFF. As DNA, the CDR3 is TGTGCCAGCAGCGTAGCCACCCTGGGGTCCAATGAGCAGTTCTTC.